The 16 T cell receptor beta chains presented below share a single source sample, sequenced in a study of blood T cells in healthy people across ages. A second PCR of 7 to 11 cycles used a sample-barcoded 5' primer and a J-beta primer mix. Each CDR3 protein is one row after TCRdb ran MiXCR on the 5' RACE reads. The sample holds around 690,000 distinct CDR3 sequences, 58% seen once. Sample: blood. These receptors were taken from a man in his fifties or sixties in good health.

The sample holds a few counts of this clonotype. The chain links TRBV7-2 to TRBJ1-5, with 7 positions matching TRBD1. This CDR3 spans 15 amino acids. V was clipped by 5 bases and J by 5 bases; unmatched bases: 9. The germline V gene has CDR1 SGHTA and CDR2 FQGNSA. CDR3 residues: CASSPRAGGDQPQHF. The CDR3 DNA is TGTGCCAGCAGCCCCCGGGCAGGGGGGGATCAGCCCCAGCATTTT. The whole variable domain, remainder taken from reference TRBV7-2 and TRBJ1-5, is GAGVSQSPSNKVTEKGKDVELRCDPISGHTALYWYRQSLGQGLEFLIYFQGNSAPDKSGLPSDRFSAERTGGSVSTLTIQRTQQEDSAVYLCASSPRAGGDQPQHFGDGTRLSIL.

The table lists this clonotype with a few counts. J is TRBJ2-7 and V is TRBV7-2, with 8 nucleotides matching TRBD2. The CDR3 loop spans 14 amino acids. The germline V gene has CDR1 SGHTA and CDR2 FQGNSA. The J segment lost 9 bases and the V segment lost 5 bases, leaving 12 bases of the junction unmatched. CDR3 DNA: TGTGCCAGCAGCCCGACTAGCGAGACCGAGGGGCAGTACTTC. Translated, it gives CASSPTSETEGQYF. Complete variable domain (other parts from reference TRBV7-2 and TRBJ2-7): GAGVSQSPSNKVTEKGKDVELRCDPISGHTALYWYRQSLGQGLEFLIYFQGNSAPDKSGLPSDRFSAERTGGSVSTLTIQRTQQEDSAVYLCASSPTSETEGQYFGPGTRLTVT.

There are a few counts of this clonotype. V and J are TRBV9 and TRBJ2-4, with D hard to call. Per germline, CDR1 SGDLS and CDR2 YYNGEE. V was cut by 0 bases and J by 3 bases, with 4 bases left in between. The CDR3 contains 13 residues. In nucleotides, the CDR3 is TGTGCCAGCAGCGTAGGAGGCAAAAACATTCAGTACTTC. Its translation: CASSVGGKNIQYF.

The V call is TRBV15, the J call TRBJ2-5, with 7 bases lining up with TRBD1. The germline CDR1 and CDR2 sequences are LNHNV and YYDKDF (reference sequence). V lost 5 bases to trimming and J lost 1 base; unmatched junction nucleotides: 4. The CDR3 has 14 residues. CDR3 residues: CATSANRGQETQYF. The CDR3 DNA follows: TGTGCCACCAGCGCGAACAGGGGCCAAGAGACCCAGTACTTC.

This chain links TRBV10-2 with TRBJ1-2; a possible D gene is TRBD1 (5 bases). The V gene's germline CDR1 is WSHSY and CDR2 SAAADI. This CDR3 has 13 residues. V lost 6 bases to trimming and J lost 7 bases, with 15 bases between them. The CDR3 sequence is CASSDSRVRGYTF. CDR3 in DNA: TGCGCCAGCAGCGACAGCCGTGTGCGTGGCTACACCTTC.

Only a few counts were recorded for this clonotype. The J gene is TRBJ2-1, the V gene TRBV4-1; 9 bases fit TRBD1. The CDR3 is 15 amino acids. V was pared by 3 bases and J by 4 bases, with 4 bases of the junction left unmatched. Per the germline V gene, CDR1 is MGHRA and CDR2 is YSYEKL. The CDR3 is CASSQPGTGYNEQFF. The CDR3 DNA reads as TGCGCCAGCAGCCAGCCCGGGACAGGGTACAATGAGCAGTTCTTC.

This clonotype has only one observation. The chain carries TRBV20-1 and TRBJ1-2, with TRBD1 matching over 9 bases. The CDR3 consists of 14 residues. Germline CDR1 and CDR2: DFQATT and SNEGSKA (reference sequence). The V gene end was trimmed by 1 base and the J gene end by 7 bases; junction bases not matched to a gene: 7. As DNA, the CDR3 is TGCAGTGCTAGAGTGGAACAGGGGGCCGGTGGCTACACCTTC. This sequence encodes CSARVEQGAGGYTF.

This sequence joins TRBV2 and TRBJ1-4; tentatively, D is TRBD1 (5 bases). Germline V gene lookup returns CDR1 SNHLY and CDR2 FYNNEI. This CDR3 contains 13 residues. Trimming removed 8 bases at V and 5 bases at J, with 12 bases between. CDR3 DNA: TGTGCCAGCCGGGACGGGAGGAATGAAAAACTGTTTTTT. Its protein product is CASRDGRNEKLFF.

The rearrangement joins TRBV21-1 to TRBJ2-2; the tabulated D call, TRBD1, remains unverified against the DNA. TRBV21-1 is a pseudogene segment. CDR3 size: 19 residues. DNA of the CDR3: TGTGCCAGCAGTCCCCCTAAGGAAAAGGACAGGGAGATCATCGGGGAGCTGTTTTTT. Its protein is CASSPPKEKDREIIGELFF.

The rearrangement uses TRBV20-1 and TRBJ2-7; TRBD2 aligns across 7 bases. Matching the DNA end better, TRBJ2-5 makes the J call doubtful. This CDR3 spans 13 amino acids. The germline gives CDR1 DFQATT, CDR2 SNEGSKA (reference sequence). Here the CDR3 reads CSATTSPQETQYF. CDR3 bases: TGCAGTGCCACGACTAGCCCCCAAGAGACCCAGTACTTC.

The chain carries TRBV3-1 and TRBJ2-7; TRBD2 is a possible D gene (7 bases). This CDR3 contains 13 residues. Trimming took 5 bases from V and 2 from J, leaving 10 bases between them. Germline V gene sequence: CDR1 LGHDT, CDR2 YNNKEL (reference sequence). CDR3 nucleotides: TGTGCCAGCAGCGACGGGGGGCCCTACGAGCAGTACTTC. Residues: CASSDGGPYEQYF.

This clonotype has a handful of counts. This sequence joins TRBV29-1 and TRBJ2-6; 12 bases fit TRBD1. This CDR3 has 16 residues. With 8 bases clipped from V and 2 bases from J, the junction kept 7 bases outside the gene matches. Germline lookup yields CDR1 SQVTM and CDR2 ANQGSEA. The CDR3 sequence is CSCQGQGAAGANVLTF. DNA for the CDR3: TGCAGCTGCCAGGGACAGGGGGCGGCTGGGGCCAACGTCCTGACTTTC.

V and J are TRBV6-6 and TRBJ2-5; TRBD2 matches at 8 bases. The germline gives CDR1 MNHNY, CDR2 SVGAGI (reference sequence). There are 15 residues in the CDR3. V lost 1 base, J lost 2 bases, and 3 bases stayed unmatched. CDR3 loop: CASSYWGGGQETQYF. The CDR3 DNA sequence: TGTGCCAGCAGTTACTGGGGCGGGGGGCAAGAGACCCAGTACTTC.

This chain connects TRBV21-1 to TRBJ2-5. TRBV21-1 is given as a pseudogene. This CDR3 has 15 amino acids. The chain's CDR3 is CASSKASWGKETQYF. The CDR3 DNA follows: TGTGCCAGCAGCAAAGCGTCTTGGGGTAAAGAGACCCAGTACTTC.

The genes are TRBV4-2 and TRBJ1-2; 10 bases align to TRBD1. Germline CDR1 is LGHNA and CDR2 is YNFKEQ. V dropped 2 bases and J dropped 4; count of bases not matched to a gene: 10. The CDR3 has 17 residues. CDR3 sequence reads: CASSQNPTGGAGYGYTF. DNA for the CDR3: TGTGCCAGCAGCCAAAATCCGACAGGGGGCGCTGGCTATGGCTACACCTTC.

The chain joins TRBV9 to TRBJ1-2; D is uncertain. Germline V gives CDR1 SGDLS, CDR2 YYNGEE. CDR3 length: 14 amino acids. Trimming took off 2 bases at V and 3 bases at J, with 11 bases between the two ends. The CDR3 is CASSVHDGDYGYTF. The CDR3 bases are TGTGCCAGCAGCGTTCATGACGGGGACTATGGCTACACCTTC.